This T cell receptor (beta chain) was captured in a study of control samples from healthy donors and cancer patients. Trimming removed 1 base at V and 4 bases at J, with 7 bases between. CDR1 is LGHNT, CDR2 FRNRAP, per germline. The CDR3 is 13 amino acids. Only in-frame clones appear in the TCRdb table, and some are missing; sequencing was by immunoSEQ multiplex PCR. The sample holds 400,000 to 450,000 clones; 90% are singletons and the top ten take 5% to 8%. This chain connects TRBV12-5 to TRBJ1-1; D is perhaps TRBD1 (5 bases). The source material was PBMCs. The sequence was collected from a man in his forties with head and neck cancer. The CDR3 region is CASGLGGITEAFF. As DNA, the CDR3 is TGTGCTAGTGGTTTGGGGGGGATCACTGAAGCTTTCTTT.